Listed below are T cell receptor beta chains from one sample, sequenced in a study of beta chain features in type 1 diabetes. Produced via immunoSEQ multiplex PCR; TCRdb's table is partial and in-frame only. This table holds 300,000 to 400,000 clones, more than 9.5% found once. Sequenced sample: naive CD4+ T cells from blood. Receptors originate from a woman aged 25-40 years in good health. Each CDR3 is given with its conserved first and last residue. The order of the fields is J gene, D gene, V gene, clone size, CDR3 protein, CDR3 DNA. D genes are given only for firm matches. Size values are once, few and many counts, or a class for expanded clones, and some rows have none.

J: TRBJ2-1
D: TRBD2
V: TRBV7-9
size: few
CDR3: CASSLAGGSSNEQFF
DNA: TGTGCCAGCAGCTTAGCTGGCGGGAGTTCGAATGAGCAGTTCTTC

J: TRBJ2-1
D: TRBD2
V: TRBV5-1
size: .
CDR3: CASSFHTSGNMDEQFF
DNA: TGCGCCAGCAGCTTCCATACTAGCGGAAATATGGATGAGCAGTTCTTC

J: TRBJ2-1
D: TRBD2
V: TRBV19
size: few
CDR3: CASRGTSGSNEQFF
DNA: TGTGCCAGTAGGGGGACTAGCGGGTCCAATGAGCAGTTCTTC

J: TRBJ2-7
D: .
V: TRBV14
size: .
CDR3: CASSQDEGGSEQYF
DNA: TGTGCCAGCAGCCAAGATGAGGGCGGCAGCGAGCAGTACTTC

J: TRBJ2-2
D: .
V: TRBV27
size: .
CDR3: CASIAGIGTGELFF
DNA: TGTGCCAGCATTGCGGGAATAGGCACCGGGGAGCTGTTTTTT

J: TRBJ1-4
D: TRBD1
V: TRBV7-9
size: .
CDR3: CASSSPGQPEKLFF
DNA: TGTGCCAGCAGCTCACCGGGACAGCCAGAAAAACTGTTTTTT

J: TRBJ2-1
D: TRBD1
V: TRBV28
size: few
CDR3: CASSLHGTGGYNEQFF
DNA: TGTGCCAGCAGTTTACACGGGACAGGGGGCTACAATGAGCAGTTCTTC

J: TRBJ2-3
D: TRBD1
V: TRBV18
size: few
CDR3: CASSPDRGLSDTQYF
DNA: TGTGCCAGCTCACCAGACAGGGGGCTTTCAGATACGCAGTATTTT

J: TRBJ2-3
D: .
V: TRBV4-3
size: few
CDR3: CASSQDHGSEPSTDTQYF
DNA: TGCGCCAGCAGCCAAGATCACGGGAGTGAGCCTAGCACAGATACGCAGTATTTT

J: TRBJ2-7
D: .
V: TRBV11-1
size: few
CDR3: CASSLFRGEQYF
DNA: TGTGCCAGCAGCTTGTTCCGGGGCGAGCAGTACTTC

J: TRBJ2-5
D: .
V: TRBV29-1
size: few
CDR3: CSGQEDQETQYF
DNA: TGCAGCGGGCAGGAGGACCAAGAGACCCAGTACTTC

J: TRBJ2-1
D: .
V: TRBV5-1
size: .
CDR3: CASSLLGYEQFF
DNA: TGCGCCAGCAGCTTGTTGGGCTATGAGCAGTTCTTC

J: TRBJ2-7
D: .
V: TRBV5-6
size: few
CDR3: CASSFLGTSKGLSYEQYF
DNA: TGTGCCAGCAGCTTCCTTGGCACATCGAAGGGGCTCTCCTACGAGCAGTACTTC

J: TRBJ2-3
D: TRBD2
V: TRBV6-5
size: .
CDR3: CASSYNGRTGDTQYF
DNA: TGTGCCAGCAGTTACAACGGGAGGACGGGAGATACGCAGTATTTT

J: TRBJ1-2
D: .
V: TRBV28
size: few
CDR3: CASSLQVSGYTF
DNA: TGTGCCAGCAGTCTACAGGTCTCTGGCTACACCTTC

J: TRBJ2-7
D: TRBD2
V: TRBV19
size: .
CDR3: CASRREGRYEQYF
DNA: TGTGCCAGTAGACGGGAGGGCCGCTACGAGCAGTACTTC

J: TRBJ2-3
D: TRBD2
V: TRBV29-1
size: few
CDR3: CSVETSSTDTQYF
DNA: TGCAGCGTCGAGACTAGCAGCACAGATACGCAGTATTTT

J: TRBJ2-3
D: .
V: TRBV10-3
size: few
CDR3: CAISDRVNADTQYF
DNA: TGTGCCATCAGTGACAGGGTGAATGCAGATACGCAGTATTTT

J: TRBJ2-7
D: TRBD2
V: TRBV7-3
size: .
CDR3: CASRGWTETSSNYEQYF
DNA: TGTGCCAGCAGAGGGTGGACTGAGACTAGCTCGAACTACGAGCAGTACTTC

J: TRBJ2-5
D: TRBD1
V: TRBV6-5
size: few
CDR3: CASTGTGFQTQYF
DNA: TGTGCCAGCACCGGGACAGGGTTTCAGACCCAGTACTTC

J: TRBJ1-4
D: .
V: TRBV28
size: .
CDR3: CATHRAQEKLFF
DNA: TGTGCCACCCACAGGGCGCAGGAAAAACTGTTTTTT

J: TRBJ2-1
D: .
V: TRBV9
size: .
CDR3: CASSVGGNNEQFF
DNA: TGTGCCAGCAGCGTAGGAGGGAACAATGAGCAGTTCTTC

J: TRBJ1-1
D: .
V: TRBV5-5
size: .
CDR3: CASSPSLGQKNTEAFF
DNA: TGTGCCAGCAGCCCTTCGTTAGGACAGAAGAACACTGAAGCTTTCTTT

J: TRBJ2-5
D: .
V: TRBV5-4
size: few
CDR3: CASLEVGSAPGGTQYF
DNA: TGTGCCAGCTTAGAGGTGGGGTCAGCACCTGGAGGGACCCAGTACTTC

J: TRBJ2-7
D: TRBD2
V: TRBV4-2
size: .
CDR3: CASSQETSVSYEQYF
DNA: TGTGCCAGCAGCCAAGAGACTAGCGTATCCTACGAGCAGTACTTC

J: TRBJ2-5
D: TRBD2
V: TRBV29-1
size: .
CDR3: CSVRWGGQETQYF
DNA: TGCAGCGTTCGGTGGGGGGGCCAAGAGACCCAGTACTTC

J: TRBJ1-1
D: .
V: TRBV18
size: few
CDR3: CASSSGAGDAEAFF
DNA: TGTGCCAGCTCTTCTGGGGCAGGGGACGCTGAAGCTTTCTTT

J: TRBJ2-2
D: .
V: TRBV7-2
size: few
CDR3: CASSLSGSLSGELFF
DNA: TGTGCCAGCAGCTTATCCGGGAGTCTATCCGGGGAGCTGTTTTTT

J: TRBJ1-1
D: .
V: TRBV7-9
size: .
CDR3: CASSNTGILTEAFF
DNA: TGTGCCAGCAGCAATACGGGGATTCTCACTGAAGCTTTCTTT

J: TRBJ2-1
D: .
V: TRBV21-1
size: .
CDR3: CASSKGPLYNEQFF
DNA: TGTGCCAGCAGCAAAGGGCCCCTTTACAATGAGCAGTTCTTC

J: TRBJ2-3
D: TRBD2
V: TRBV5-4
size: few
CDR3: CASSPRLAGVTDTQYF
DNA: TGTGCCAGCAGCCCTCGACTAGCGGGAGTAACAGATACGCAGTATTTT

J: TRBJ2-5
D: .
V: TRBV5-1
size: few
CDR3: CASSLLGGETQYF
DNA: TGCGCCAGCAGCTTGTTAGGAGGGGAGACCCAGTACTTC

J: TRBJ2-3
D: TRBD2
V: TRBV10-3
size: few
CDR3: CAISAGLADNIARDTQYF
DNA: TGTGCCATCAGTGCTGGACTAGCGGATAATATAGCAAGAGATACGCAGTATTTT

J: TRBJ1-2
D: .
V: TRBV29-1
size: .
CDR3: CSVEDWKQQTYGYTF
DNA: TGCAGCGTTGAAGATTGGAAACAGCAAACCTATGGCTACACCTTC

J: TRBJ2-7
D: .
V: TRBV7-2
size: few
CDR3: CASSLVAGEQYF
DNA: TGTGCCAGCAGCTTAGTGGCGGGAGAGCAGTACTTC

J: TRBJ2-7
D: .
V: TRBV19
size: few
CDR3: CASSRDSSSYEQYF
DNA: TGTGCCAGTAGCCGGGACTCCAGCTCCTACGAGCAGTACTTC

J: TRBJ1-1
D: .
V: TRBV27
size: few
CDR3: CASSLTGNTEAFF
DNA: TGTGCCAGCAGTTTAACAGGGAACACTGAAGCTTTCTTT

J: TRBJ2-5
D: TRBD2
V: TRBV11-3
size: .
CDR3: CASSPGTSGGEETQYF
DNA: TGTGCCAGCAGCCCCGGGACTAGCGGGGGAGAAGAGACCCAGTACTTC

J: TRBJ2-7
D: .
V: TRBV6-5
size: few
CDR3: CASSYGGRFYEQYF
DNA: TGTGCCAGCAGTTACGGTGGGAGGTTCTACGAGCAGTACTTC

J: TRBJ2-1
D: .
V: TRBV1
size: .
CDR3: CTSSQDKAETYNEQFF
DNA: TGCACCAGCAGCCAAGATAAAGCGGAAACCTACAATGAGCAGTTCTTC

J: TRBJ2-1
D: .
V: TRBV30
size: few
CDR3: CAWTRDNEQFF
DNA: TGTGCCTGGACCCGCGACAATGAGCAGTTCTTC

J: TRBJ2-1
D: TRBD2
V: TRBV7-3
size: few
CDR3: CASSLTPRLAGGEQFF
DNA: TGTGCCAGCAGCTTAACGCCGAGGCTAGCGGGAGGGGAGCAGTTCTTC

J: TRBJ1-1
D: .
V: TRBV29-1
size: .
CDR3: CSVGGPFGAEAFF
DNA: TGCAGCGTGGGGGGACCCTTCGGCGCTGAAGCTTTCTTT

J: TRBJ2-1
D: .
V: TRBV30
size: .
CDR3: CAWSWRRPGDEQFF
DNA: TGTGCCTGGAGTTGGAGGCGCCCCGGGGATGAGCAGTTCTTC

J: TRBJ2-1
D: TRBD2
V: TRBV7-2
size: .
CDR3: CASSQTSGNYNEQFF
DNA: TGTGCCAGCAGCCAAACTAGCGGTAACTACAATGAGCAGTTCTTC

J: TRBJ1-1
D: .
V: TRBV28
size: .
CDR3: CASRTEMNTEAFF
DNA: TGTGCCAGCAGAACAGAGATGAACACTGAAGCTTTCTTT

J: TRBJ2-2
D: .
V: TRBV19
size: few
CDR3: CASSPRHKTTGELFF
DNA: TGTGCCAGTAGCCCGCGGCACAAAACCACCGGGGAGCTGTTTTTT